These 12 T cell receptor beta chains were all obtained from the same sample, sequenced in a study of control samples from healthy donors and cancer patients. TCRdb's copy holds only in-frame clones and misses some; the assay was immunoSEQ multiplex PCR. The sample has around 110,000 clones; roughly 91% are singletons. The source material was blood. The receptors shown here come from a woman aged 65 to 85 in good health.

This chain connects TRBV5-6 to TRBJ1-2; tentatively, D is TRBD1 (5 bases). Trimming removed 4 bases at V and 0 bases at J, with 13 bases between. The germline gives CDR1 SGHDT, CDR2 YYEEEE. The length of the CDR3 is 15 residues. In DNA, the CDR3 is TGTGCCAGCAGCGGACGACAGACCGCTAACTATGGCTACACCTTC. Amino acid sequence: CASSGRQTANYGYTF.

V and J are TRBV9 and TRBJ2-5, with D uncertain. From germline, CDR1 is SGDLS and CDR2 YYNGEE. Trimming stripped 2 bases from V and 5 bases from J, with 13 bases between. The CDR3 loop spans 14 amino acids. This CDR3 is CASSVQPQSETQYF. The CDR3 nucleotides are TGTGCCAGCAGCGTCCAGCCCCAATCGGAGACCCAGTACTTC. The whole variable domain, remainder taken from reference TRBV9 and TRBJ2-5, is DSGVTQTPKHLITATGQRVTLRCSPRSGDLSVYWYQQSLDQGLQFLIQYYNGEERAKGNILERFSAQQFPDLHSELNLSSLELGDSALYFCASSVQPQSETQYFGPGTRLLVL.

V and J are TRBV6-5 and TRBJ1-6, with D tentatively TRBD1 (5 bases). V dropped 1 base and J dropped 8 bases, with 6 bases sitting between them. The CDR3 has 13 amino acids. Per germline, CDR1 MNHEY and CDR2 SVGAGI. In nucleotides, the CDR3 is TGTGCCAGCAGTTACTTGGGGGATTCACCCCTCCACTTT. Protein sequence: CASSYLGDSPLHF.

The rearrangement links TRBV12-5 to TRBJ1-5; 7 bases are shared with TRBD1. The CDR3 has 16 amino acids. The germline V gene has CDR1 LGHNT and CDR2 FRNRAP. The junction had 11 bases not matched to a gene; V was cut back by 6 bases and J by 3 bases. CDR3 in DNA: TGTGCTAGTGGCCCAATCACGACAGGGAACAATCAGCCCCAGCATTTT. Translating gives CASGPITTGNNQPQHF.

This chain uses TRBV5-1 with TRBJ1-4; 8 positions agree with TRBD1. The germline CDR1 and CDR2 sequences are SGHRS and YFSETQ. The V gene end was trimmed by 4 bases and the J gene end by 8 bases; junction bases not matched to a gene: 7. CDR3 size: 14 residues. This CDR3 reads CASSRGQALEKLFF. The CDR3 coding sequence is TGCGCCAGCAGCCGGGGACAGGCCTTGGAAAAACTGTTTTTT. Looking up the rest from reference TRBV5-1 and TRBJ1-4 gives the full variable domain: KAGVTQTPRYLIKTRGQQVTLSCSPISGHRSVSWYQQTPGQGLQFLFEYFSETQRNKGNFPGRFSGRQFSNSRSEMNVSTLELGDSALYLCASSRGQALEKLFFGSGTQLSVL.

This clone was observed once. The rearrangement uses TRBV4-2 and TRBJ1-3; D perhaps matches TRBD1 (5 bases). Germline assignment: CDR1 LGHNA and CDR2 YNFKEQ. V gave up 1 base and J gave up 8 bases, with 18 bases separating them. This CDR3 has 16 residues. CDR3 region: CASSQGVRGIRYTIYF. DNA for the CDR3: TGTGCCAGCAGCCAAGGGGTTCGGGGGATAAGATACACCATATATTTT.

The CDR3 loop reads CASSAGTPGETQYF. DNA of the CDR3: TGTGCCAGCAGCGCCGGGACCCCAGGGGAGACCCAGTACTTC. This chain connects TRBV9 to TRBJ2-5; D tentatively reads TRBD1 or TRBD2 (5 bases each). V dropped 3 bases and J dropped 5 bases, with 14 bases sitting between them. The CDR3 spans 14 residues. The germline gives CDR1 SGDLS, CDR2 YYNGEE.

The count of this clone is one. The genes are TRBV4-3 and TRBJ2-7; D possibly corresponds to TRBD2 (6 bases). Per the germline V gene, CDR1 is LGHNA and CDR2 is YSLEER. The CDR3 is 15 residues long. Trimming removed 4 bases from V and 6 bases from J, with 19 bases in between. CDR3 residues: CASSPGAGTPAEQYF. The DNA of the CDR3 is TGCGCCAGCAGCCCAGGCGCCGGGACTCCGGCCGAGCAGTACTTC.

This chain connects TRBV3-1 (or the pseudogene TRBV3-2) to TRBJ2-7; D possibly corresponds to TRBD1 (5 bases). Looked up from germline, CDR1 is LGHDT and CDR2 is YNNKEL (reference sequence). The V end lost 4 bases, the J end lost 2 bases, and 12 bases lay between the germline ends. The CDR3 is 14 amino acids. The CDR3 spells CASSRGRLPYEQYF. The CDR3 DNA is TGTGCCAGCAGCCGGGGCAGGCTGCCCTACGAGCAGTACTTC.

The rearrangement joins TRBV4-1 to TRBJ2-7; 7 nucleotides line up with TRBD2. Trimming took 5 bases from V and 2 from J; bases not matched to a gene: 6. The CDR3 contains 14 residues. Germline V lookup: CDR1 MGHRA, CDR2 YSYEKL. The CDR3 here is CASSGGVRAYEQYF. The CDR3 DNA sequence: TGCGCCAGCAGCGGGGGGGTTCGTGCCTACGAGCAGTACTTC.

A single count supports this clone. The chain is built from TRBV4-1 and TRBJ1-4; the D gene is possibly TRBD1 (5 bases). Germline CDR1 and CDR2: MGHRA and YSYEKL. This CDR3 is 14 amino acids long. V gave up 3 bases and J gave up 8 bases, with 13 bases separating them. CDR3 amino acids: CASSQLGVMEKLFF. DNA for the CDR3: TGCGCCAGCAGCCAGTTAGGGGTAATGGAAAAACTGTTTTTT.

About this clone: Other DNA sequences from this sample encode an identical CDR3 as well. V is TRBV6-5 and J is TRBJ1-1; TRBD1 matches at 7 bases. With V trimmed by 6 bases and J by 5 bases, 9 bases remained unmatched. Germline-derived CDR1 and CDR2 are MNHEY and SVGAGI. The length of the CDR3 is 14 residues. CDR3: CASRDKDRWTEAFF. The CDR3 DNA reads TGTGCCAGCAGGGATAAGGACAGGTGGACTGAAGCTTTCTTT.